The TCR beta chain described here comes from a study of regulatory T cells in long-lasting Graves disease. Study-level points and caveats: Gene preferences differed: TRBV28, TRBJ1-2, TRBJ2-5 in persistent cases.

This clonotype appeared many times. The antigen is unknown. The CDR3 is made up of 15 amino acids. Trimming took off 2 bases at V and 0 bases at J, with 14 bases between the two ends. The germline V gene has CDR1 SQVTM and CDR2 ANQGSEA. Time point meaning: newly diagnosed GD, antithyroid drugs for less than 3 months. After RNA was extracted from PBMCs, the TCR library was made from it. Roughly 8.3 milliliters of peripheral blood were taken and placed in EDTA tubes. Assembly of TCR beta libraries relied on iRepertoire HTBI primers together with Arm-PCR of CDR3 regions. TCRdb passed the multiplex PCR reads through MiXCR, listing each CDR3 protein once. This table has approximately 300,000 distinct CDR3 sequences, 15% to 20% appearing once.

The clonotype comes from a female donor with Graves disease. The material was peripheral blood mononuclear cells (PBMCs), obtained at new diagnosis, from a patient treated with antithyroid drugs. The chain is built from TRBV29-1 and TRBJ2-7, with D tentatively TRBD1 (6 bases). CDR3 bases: TGCAGCGTTGAATATGGGGGCCCCAGCTCCTACGAGCAGTACTTC. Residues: CSVEYGGPSSYEQYF.